The following is a TCR beta chain sequence with its context. The source of the sample is a study of T-cell memory formation after mild COVID-19. TCRdb redid the calling of the 5' RACE reads with MiXCR, one entry per CDR3 protein. The table shows 500,000 to 550,000 distinct CDR3 sequences, with around 21% occurring only once. Germline lookup yields CDR1 LNHNV and CDR2 YYDKDF (reference sequence). The CDR3 has 15 residues. Trimming shortened V by 4 bases and J by 2 bases, and 14 bases separated the two germline ends. The V call is TRBV15, the J call TRBJ1-1; D might be TRBD1 (5 bases). The sequenced sample was PBMCs or a T cell subset sorted from them (not recorded which). The source is an adult woman who had mild COVID-19 (a few samples of this study predate the infection). Cell type and time point are not known. The CDR3 sequence is CATSKEGRTNTEAFF. CDR3 nucleotide sequence: TGTGCCACCAGCAAGGAGGGACGGACAAACACTGAAGCTTTCTTT. The variable domain in full, with the rest retrieved from reference TRBV15 and TRBJ1-1, is DAMVIQNPRYQVTQFGKPVTLSCSQTLNHNVMYWYQQKSSQAPKLLFHYYDKDFNNEADTPDNFQSRRPNTSFCFLDIRSPGLGDTAMYLCATSKEGRTNTEAFFGQGTRLTVV.